Below are 9 T cell receptor beta chains sequenced from a single sample in a study of blood T cell repertoires in COVID-19. Using immunoSEQ multiplex PCR, the repertoire was profiled, and TCRdb retains in-frame clones only, with some absent. This sample yields under 450,000 clones, of which roughly 84% are seen a single time; approximately 3.1% belongs to the top ten. Sequencing was done on a sample of PBMCs or T cells enriched from blood (not recorded which). Receptors were obtained from a woman in her twenties or thirties who had recovered from COVID-19.

For the CDR3, the DNA is TGTGCCAGCAGTTCGAGGACAGGGGGCAGTTACGAGCAGTACTTC. Translated: CASSSRTGGSYEQYF. This chain links TRBV6-5 with TRBJ2-7, with 11 bases fitting TRBD1. Germline lookup yields CDR1 MNHEY and CDR2 SVGAGI. This CDR3 has 15 amino acids. J was trimmed by 4 bases and V by 4 bases; bases with no gene match: 6.

V usage is TRBV7-8 and J usage is TRBJ2-5, with 11 bases identical to TRBD2. Germline assignment: CDR1 SGHVS and CDR2 FQNEAQ. The V and J ends lost 4 bases and 5 bases, in that order; junction bases with no gene match: 6. The CDR3 is 15 amino acids. The CDR3 loop reads CASSSFSGRAETQYF. The CDR3 DNA reads TGTGCCAGCAGCTCCTTTAGCGGGAGGGCGGAGACCCAGTACTTC.

This chain connects TRBV4-1 to TRBJ2-7; TRBD2 matches at 10 bases. The CDR3 sequence is 15 residues long. The V gene end was trimmed by 3 bases and the J gene end by 5 bases; junction bases not matched to a gene: 7. From germline, CDR1 is MGHRA and CDR2 YSYEKL. CDR3 loop: CASSQSGGAGNEQYF. CDR3 in DNA: TGCGCCAGCAGCCAGAGCGGGGGGGCGGGGAACGAGCAGTACTTC.

J is TRBJ2-1 and V is TRBV4-1; perhaps TRBD2 as D (5 bases). Between the trimmed V and J ends, which lost 3 bases and 0 bases, there was a span of 12 bases. This CDR3 has 16 residues. Germline V gives CDR1 MGHRA, CDR2 YSYEKL. The CDR3 nucleotides read TGCGCCAGCAGCCACCAAGCGGTGAGCTCCTACAATGAGCAGTTCTTC. Its translation is CASSHQAVSSYNEQFF.

The V call is TRBV7-9, the J call TRBJ2-7; 14 bases are a match to TRBD2. Germline V gene data show CDR1 as SEHNR and CDR2 as FQNEAQ (reference sequence). V lost 8 bases, J lost 7 bases, and 10 bases stayed unmatched. The CDR3 totals 15 residues. CDR3 nucleotide sequence: TGTGCCAGCTCCCTAGGGACTAGCGGGAGAAGGGAGCAGTACTTC. It specifies CASSLGTSGRREQYF.

The rearrangement uses TRBV6-1 and TRBJ1-1; 9 bases fit TRBD1. V gave up 3 bases and J gave up 5 bases; unmatched junction bases: 7. The CDR3 totals 15 residues. CDR1 is MNHNS, CDR2 SASEGT, per germline. DNA for the CDR3: TGTGCCAGCAGTGATGGGGGACAGGGATGGACTGAAGCTTTCTTT. Translation gives CASSDGGQGWTEAFF.

The rearrangement links TRBV29-1 to TRBJ2-7; 13 bases align to TRBD2. There are 13 residues in the CDR3. CDR1 and CDR2 (germline): SQVTM, ANQGSEA. Trimming cost V 8 bases and J 3 bases; bases outside gene matches: 4. This chain's CDR3 is CSFRTSGSYEQYF. The CDR3 DNA follows: TGCAGCTTTCGGACTAGCGGGAGCTACGAGCAGTACTTC.

The chain combines TRBV27 with TRBJ1-1, with D unclear. Per germline, CDR1 MNHEY and CDR2 SMNVEV (reference sequence). The CDR3 has 17 amino acids. Trimming took 7 bases from V and 1 from J, leaving 22 bases between them. The CDR3 nucleotides are TGTGCCAGCACCTCCCTCGGTCGGGTTCGGGGGAACACTGAAGCTTTCTTT. This gives the protein CASTSLGRVRGNTEAFF.

This chain links TRBV19 with TRBJ1-1; 9 nucleotides align to TRBD1. The CDR3 consists of 18 residues. J was trimmed by 4 bases and V by 7 bases; bases with no gene match: 19. CDR1 is LNHDA, CDR2 SQIVND, per germline (reference sequence). The CDR3 region is CASTIEGTGKAVATEAFF. The CDR3 coding sequence is TGTGCCAGTACTATCGAGGGGACAGGGAAGGCTGTGGCCACTGAAGCTTTCTTT. The complete variable domain, with remaining parts taken from reference TRBV19 and TRBJ1-1, reads DGGITQSPKYLFRKEGQNVTLSCEQNLNHDAMYWYRQDPGQGLRLIYYSQIVNDFQKGDIAEGYSVSREKKESFPLTVTSAQKNPTAFYLCASTIEGTGKAVATEAFFGQGTRLTVV.